The 12 T cell receptor beta chains below come from one sample, sequenced in a study of blood T cell repertoires in COVID-19. Data came from immunoSEQ multiplex PCR; TCRdb stores just in-frame clones and leaves some out. Seen here are some 100,000 clones, approximately 90% observed once, and the top ten hold about 5%. Material for sequencing was peripheral blood. All receptors derive from a woman at least 80 years old with active COVID-19.

The chain couples TRBV7-6 to TRBJ2-1; 7 nucleotides agree with TRBD2. The germline V gene has CDR1 SGHVS and CDR2 FNYEAQ. Unmatched junction bases numbered 17, after V lost 2 bases and J lost 7 bases. There are 18 residues in the CDR3. CDR3 sequence reads: CASSLWGRMAGDWNEQFF. The CDR3 DNA is TGTGCCAGCAGCTTATGGGGGAGAATGGCGGGAGATTGGAATGAGCAGTTCTTC.

The rearrangement joins TRBV10-3 to TRBJ2-5; 8 bases are shared with TRBD2. Germline CDR1 and CDR2: ENHRY and SYGVKD. The CDR3 runs 16 residues. With V trimmed by 0 bases and J by 4 bases, 7 bases remained unmatched. The CDR3 region is CAISESTAGVGETQYF. CDR3 nucleotides: TGTGCCATCAGTGAGTCGACAGCGGGAGTGGGAGAGACCCAGTACTTC.

This chain joins TRBV6-5 and TRBJ1-2; TRBD1 aligns across 11 bases. V was clipped by 0 bases and J by 4 bases; unmatched bases: 4. This CDR3 region has 16 residues. From germline, CDR1 is MNHEY and CDR2 SVGAGI. DNA for the CDR3: TGTGCCAGCAGTTACTCCAGGACAGGGGGCTCCTATGGCTACACCTTC. Translation: CASSYSRTGGSYGYTF.

This clone was recorded only once. The chain combines TRBV28 with TRBJ1-2, with D maybe TRBD1 (6 bases). This CDR3 is built from 16 residues. Germline V lookup: CDR1 MDHEN, CDR2 SYDVKM. The germline V and J ends were trimmed by 4 bases and 5 bases, with 20 bases remaining between them. The CDR3 spells CASSSPPGGRRYGYTF. In nucleotides, the CDR3 is TGTGCCAGCAGTTCCCCCCCCGGGGGGCGAAGGTATGGCTACACCTTC.

This chain connects TRBV7-9 to TRBJ2-2; D gene uncertain. Per the germline V gene, CDR1 is SEHNR and CDR2 is FQNEAQ (reference sequence). This CDR3 is 14 amino acids long. Trimming left V 3 bases short and J 0 bases short, with 5 bases between. The CDR3 DNA reads TGTGCCAGCAGCTTCCCGTCGAACACCGGGGAGCTGTTTTTT. Its translation is CASSFPSNTGELFF.

This rearrangement joins TRBV9 to TRBJ2-1; 7 bases are shared with TRBD2. The junction had 21 bases not matched to a gene; V was cut back by 4 bases and J by 8 bases. CDR1 and CDR2 (germline): SGDLS, YYNGEE. The CDR3 is 18 residues long. CDR3 in DNA: TGTGCCAGCAGCTCTCCGGTTGGGGTGGGAGGGCCATTTGATGAGCAGTTCTTC. It specifies CASSSPVGVGGPFDEQFF.

V gene TRBV10-2 combines with J gene TRBJ1-5; 7 bases map to TRBD1. The germline CDR1 and CDR2 sequences are WSHSY and SAAADI. CDR3 length: 15 amino acids. J lost 1 base, V lost 3 bases, and 3 bases had no gene match. CDR3 loop: CASSEGGRSNQPQHF. DNA of the CDR3: TGCGCCAGCAGTGAAGGGGGCCGAAGCAATCAGCCCCAGCATTTT.

This clone was observed once. The chain joins TRBV12-3 or TRBV12-4 to TRBJ2-7; D ambiguous. The CDR3 contains 11 residues. Trimming pared 6 bases from V and 1 base from J, leaving 4 bases between. CDR3 coding DNA: TGTGCCAGCAGGAGTTCCTACGAGCAGTACTTC. It translates to CASRSSYEQYF.

The chain joins TRBV29-1 to TRBJ2-5; D call uncertain. Trimming took off 7 bases at V and 3 bases at J, with 12 bases between the two ends. CDR1 is SQVTM, CDR2 ANQGSEA, per germline. This CDR3 has 12 amino acids. CDR3 in DNA: TGCAGCGCCCGGGTCCCTGAAGAGACCCAGTACTTC. Its protein is CSARVPEETQYF.

This clone occurred a few times. CDR3: CASSLVPGPRGNTIYF. The CDR3 DNA is TGTGCCAGCAGCTTAGTCCCTGGCCCGAGGGGAAACACCATATATTTT. The J gene is TRBJ1-3, the V gene TRBV7-2; D ambiguous. V was trimmed by 1 base and J by 4 bases, leaving 14 bases between them. CDR3 length: 16 amino acids. Germline V CDR1 and CDR2: SGHTA, FQGNSA.

J is TRBJ2-4 and V is TRBV28; 7 positions agree with TRBD1. CDR3 length: 13 amino acids. Germline V gene data show CDR1 as MDHEN and CDR2 as SYDVKM. Germline trimming cut 5 bases from V and 15 bases from J; bases unmatched to any gene: 13. CDR3: CASSNTRQGILYF. CDR3 DNA sequence: TGTGCCAGCAGTAATACCCGACAGGGAATTTTGTACTTC.

This chain uses TRBV2 with TRBJ2-3; 7 nucleotides align to TRBD1. Looked up from germline, CDR1 is SNHLY and CDR2 is FYNNEI. V shed 8 bases, J shed 0 bases, and the junction held 5 bases outside the gene matches. This CDR3 is 14 amino acids long. The CDR3 region is CASVDRVSTDTQYF. The CDR3 bases are TGTGCCAGCGTCGACAGGGTTAGCACAGATACGCAGTATTTT.